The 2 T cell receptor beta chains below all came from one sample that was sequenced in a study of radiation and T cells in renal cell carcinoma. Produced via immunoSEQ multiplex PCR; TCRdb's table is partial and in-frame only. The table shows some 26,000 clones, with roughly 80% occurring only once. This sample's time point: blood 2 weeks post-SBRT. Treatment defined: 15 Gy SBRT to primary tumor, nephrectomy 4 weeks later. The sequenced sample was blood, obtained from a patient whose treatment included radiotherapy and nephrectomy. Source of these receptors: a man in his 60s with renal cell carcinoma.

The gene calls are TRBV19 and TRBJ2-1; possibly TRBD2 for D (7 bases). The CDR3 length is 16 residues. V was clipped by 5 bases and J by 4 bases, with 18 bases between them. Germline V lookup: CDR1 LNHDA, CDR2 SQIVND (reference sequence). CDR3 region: CASSFGGGSGYNEQFF. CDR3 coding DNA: TGTGCCAGTAGTTTCGGGGGCGGGAGCGGGTACAATGAGCAGTTCTTC.

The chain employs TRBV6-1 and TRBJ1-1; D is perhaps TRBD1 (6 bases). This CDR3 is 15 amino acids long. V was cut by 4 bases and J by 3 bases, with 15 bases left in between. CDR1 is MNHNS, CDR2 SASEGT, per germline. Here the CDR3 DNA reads TGTGCCAGCAGTGGGGAGGGGGGTTGGTACACTGAAGCTTTCTTT. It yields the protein CASSGEGGWYTEAFF.